These 17 T cell receptor beta chains came from one sample sequenced in a study of blood T cell repertoires in COVID-19. The assay was immunoSEQ multiplex PCR, and TCRdb's table has in-frame clones only and misses some. The sample carries 150,000 to 200,000 clones, about nine tenths recorded once. The specimen was peripheral blood. These receptors all stem from a man between 60 and 75 years old with active or convalescent COVID-19.

The rearrangement uses TRBV6-5 and TRBJ2-1; 8 bases agree with TRBD2. This CDR3 has 12 residues. Germline assignment: CDR1 MNHEY and CDR2 SVGAGI. J gave up 7 bases and V 5 bases, and 1 base lay outside the gene matches. The CDR3 DNA follows: TGTGCCAGCAGTCGGGAGGGTAATGAGCAGTTCTTC. Its protein is CASSREGNEQFF.

This sequence joins TRBV24-1 and TRBJ2-2, with TRBD1 as a possible D gene (5 bases). The CDR3 is 14 residues long. The germline CDR1 and CDR2 sequences are KGHDR and SFDVKD. Trimming removed 4 bases from V and 5 bases from J, with 10 bases in between. CDR3 nucleotides: TGTGCCACCAGTGACCCTGGACATACCGGGGAGCTGTTTTTT. It yields the protein CATSDPGHTGELFF.

This clone came up a few times. The genes are TRBV7-9 and TRBJ2-1; TRBD1 is a possible D gene (6 bases). Trimming took 4 bases from V and 5 from J, leaving 9 bases between them. The CDR3 loop spans 13 amino acids. Germline V CDR1 and CDR2: SEHNR, FQNEAQ (reference sequence). CDR3 nucleotides: TGTGCCAGCAGCTCCGACAGGAACAATGAGCAGTTCTTC. This codes for CASSSDRNNEQFF.

This chain connects TRBV6-6 to TRBJ2-1; D not certain. The CDR3 runs to 15 residues. Germline V gene lookup returns CDR1 MNHNY and CDR2 SVGAGI (reference sequence). The V and J ends lost 3 bases and 4 bases respectively, with 13 bases between them. The CDR3 sequence is CASSYNYPPYNEQFF. In DNA, the CDR3 is TGTGCCAGCAGTTATAACTATCCCCCGTACAATGAGCAGTTCTTC.

This rearrangement joins TRBV6-1 to TRBJ2-1; 13 bases map to TRBD2. This CDR3 has 17 residues. With V trimmed by 3 bases and J by 7 bases, 9 bases remained unmatched. Looked up from germline, CDR1 is MNHNS and CDR2 is SASEGT. CDR3 amino acids: CASSEGGGLAGRNEQFF. The DNA for the CDR3 is TGTGCCAGCAGTGAGGGGGGGGGACTAGCGGGAAGAAATGAGCAGTTCTTC.

The CDR3 is CASSPGTGTGNTIYF. DNA for the CDR3: TGCGCCAGCAGCCCCGGGACAGGGACTGGAAACACCATATATTTT. This chain joins TRBV10-1 and TRBJ1-3, with 9 nucleotides matching TRBD1. Germline V gene sequence: CDR1 WNHNN, CDR2 SYGVQD (reference sequence). This CDR3 is 15 amino acids long. V shed 6 bases, J shed 2 bases, and the junction held 5 bases outside the gene matches.

This chain links TRBV6-5 with TRBJ1-6, with 7 bases identical to TRBD1. V trimming: 8 bases; J trimming: 9 bases; junction bases outside the gene matches: 13. This CDR3 has 15 residues. Germline V gene lookup returns CDR1 MNHEY and CDR2 SVGAGI. The CDR3 reads CASRMETGFTSPLHF. For the CDR3, the DNA is TGTGCCAGCCGTATGGAGACAGGGTTTACTTCACCCCTCCACTTT.

Worth noting for this clone: The junction and the germline gene differ at one end; a read error may be behind it. The chain is built from TRBV10-2 and TRBJ1-2; TRBD1 matches 7 bases. Germline V gives CDR1 WSHSY, CDR2 SAAADI. The CDR3 covers 14 residues. CDR3 in amino acids: CASSKRQGNYGYTF. CDR3 DNA: TGCGCCAGCAGCAAAAGACAGGGTAACTACGGCTACACCTTC.

With regard to this clone: This sample also contains other DNA sequences that code for the same CDR3. The chain is built from TRBV27 and TRBJ2-7; the D gene is possibly TRBD2 (5 bases). The germline V and J ends were trimmed by 2 bases and 0 bases, with 11 bases remaining between them. The germline V gene encodes CDR1 MNHEY and CDR2 SMNVEV (reference sequence). The CDR3 extends over 15 amino acids. CDR3 sequence: CASSLDRGSSYEQYF. Here the CDR3 DNA reads TGTGCCAGCAGTTTAGATCGGGGTTCCTCCTACGAGCAGTACTTC.

V and J are TRBV10-3 and TRBJ2-7; 8 positions match TRBD2. V trimming: 6 bases; J trimming: 3 bases; junction bases outside the gene matches: 10. The CDR3 is 15 residues long. The germline CDR1 and CDR2 sequences are ENHRY and SYGVKD. The DNA for the CDR3 is TGTGCCATCAGGACCGCGGGGGGCGGTCTCTACGAGCAGTACTTC. It translates to CAIRTAGGGLYEQYF.

The chain recombines TRBV6-5 with TRBJ1-1; 8 bases line up with TRBD1. This CDR3 is 14 amino acids long. Germline V gives CDR1 MNHEY, CDR2 SVGAGI. V trimming: 2 bases; J trimming: 7 bases; junction bases outside the gene matches: 6. The CDR3 sequence is CASSYADRGSEAFF. DNA of the CDR3: TGTGCCAGCAGTTACGCCGACAGGGGTAGTGAAGCTTTCTTT.

This clone was seen more than once but under ten times. V and J are TRBV5-1 and TRBJ1-2, with TRBD1 matching over 9 bases. The CDR3 spans 14 residues. The V segment lost 4 bases and the J segment 7 bases; nucleotides outside the gene matches: 8. Germline V CDR1 and CDR2: SGHRS, YFSETQ. CDR3 sequence (DNA): TGCGCCAGCAGCGGAGGACAGGGGTCGAGTGGCTACACCTTC. Translating gives CASSGGQGSSGYTF.

The chain carries TRBV27 and TRBJ2-1; 9 bases line up with TRBD1. The ends lost 5 bases at V and 0 bases at J; junction bases unmatched: 8. Per the germline V gene, CDR1 is MNHEY and CDR2 is SMNVEV (reference sequence). The CDR3 runs to 17 residues. CDR3 DNA sequence: TGTGCCAGCAGTCAGGGACAGGGTTCTTTCTCCTACAATGAGCAGTTCTTC. Amino acids: CASSQGQGSFSYNEQFF.

This rearrangement joins TRBV2 to TRBJ2-3; the match to TRBD2 covers 11 bases. The V gene's germline CDR1 is SNHLY and CDR2 FYNNEI. Trimming at V came to 6 bases and at J to 4 bases, leaving 6 bases not matched to a gene. This CDR3 spans 15 amino acids. CDR3 sequence reads: CASSVAGGPADTQYF. DNA of the CDR3: TGTGCCAGCAGCGTAGCGGGAGGGCCGGCAGATACGCAGTATTTT.

This sequence joins TRBV6-5 and TRBJ1-1; no clear D gene. This CDR3 is built from 12 residues. Trimming left V 7 bases short and J 3 bases short, with 9 bases between. Germline assignment: CDR1 MNHEY and CDR2 SVGAGI. The CDR3 loop is CASKRFDTEAFF. CDR3 nucleotide sequence: TGTGCCAGCAAGAGGTTTGACACTGAAGCTTTCTTT.

J is TRBJ2-5 and V is TRBV19, with D maybe TRBD1 (5 bases). Germline assignment: CDR1 LNHDA and CDR2 SQIVND (reference sequence). V lost 3 bases to trimming and J lost 3 bases, with 20 bases between them. This CDR3 has 17 amino acids. The CDR3 region is CASSIPAGQISKETQYF. For the CDR3, the DNA is TGTGCCAGTAGTATCCCCGCAGGGCAAATTTCTAAAGAGACCCAGTACTTC.

The chain links TRBV7-8 to TRBJ2-1; TRBD1 matches at 8 bases. The V gene end was trimmed by 1 base and the J gene end by 2 bases; junction bases not matched to a gene: 1. The CDR3 extends over 15 amino acids. CDR1 is SGHVS, CDR2 FQNEAQ, per germline. The chain's CDR3 is CASSLGGQAYNEQFF. CDR3 in DNA: TGTGCCAGCAGCTTAGGGGGACAGGCCTACAATGAGCAGTTCTTC.